This T cell receptor (beta chain) was retrieved from a study of regulatory and conventional T cells in breast cancer. TCRdb redid the calling of the PCR reads with MiXCR, one entry per CDR3 protein. The table lists around 16,000 distinct CDR3 sequences, 32% of them singletons. This clonotype showed up just a few times. This CDR3 is built from 10 residues. Germline-derived CDR1 and CDR2 are SQVTM and ANQGSEA. V was pared by 1 base and J by 4 bases, with 1 base between. The V call is TRBV29-1, the J call TRBJ2-5; D call uncertain. This TCR derives from a female donor in good health. The material sequenced was conventional T cells from blood. The CDR3 sequence is CSVEGETQYF. DNA for the CDR3: TGCAGCGTTGAAGGAGAGACCCAGTACTTC.